This entry lists 10 T cell receptor beta chains sequenced from one sample in a study of T cells in Graves' hyperthyroidism and ophthalmopathy. RNA transcripts served as the template for amplifying TCR beta CDR3 regions. The HTBI primer set drove a first-round RT-PCR of the TCR CDR3. TCRdb ran MiXCR on the multiplex PCR reads and lists one entry per CDR3 protein. The sample shows some 550,000 distinct CDR3 sequences, about 16% of them seen only once. The sample taken for sequencing was blood. These receptors were obtained from a woman in her thirties or forties with Graves' ophthalmopathy.

The rearrangement links TRBV19 to TRBJ2-1, with TRBD2 identical over 14 bases. This CDR3 is 15 amino acids long. The J segment lost 5 bases and the V segment lost 7 bases, leaving 4 bases of the junction unmatched. In germline, CDR1 is LNHDA, CDR2 SQIVND (reference sequence). The CDR3 DNA reads as TGTGCCAGTAAGCTGACTAGCGGGGGGGACAATGAGCAGTTCTTC. Translating gives CASKLTSGGDNEQFF.

This clonotype came up many times. The J gene is TRBJ2-7, the V gene TRBV7-2; D uncertain. This CDR3 is 15 amino acids long. CDR1 is SGHTA and CDR2 is FQGNSA in the germline V gene. Between the trimmed V and J ends, which lost 2 bases and 3 bases, there was a span of 14 bases. In DNA form, the CDR3 reads TGTGCCAGCAGCTTAACGGGCCCCTCCCTCTACGAGCAGTACTTC. It encodes CASSLTGPSLYEQYF.

This clonotype was detected many times. The gene calls are TRBV30 and TRBJ2-3; the D call may be TRBD1 or TRBD2 (7 bases each). V gave up 5 bases and J gave up 3 bases, with 12 bases separating them. Germline V CDR1 and CDR2: GTSNPN, SVGIG (reference sequence). The CDR3 is made up of 13 amino acids. The CDR3 nucleotides are TGTGCCTGGTCAGGGGGACTAACAGATACGCAGTATTTT. This translates into CAWSGGLTDTQYF.

The sample holds a few counts of this clonotype. The V and J genes are TRBV19 and TRBJ1-2; D uncertain. Germline values: CDR1 LNHDA, CDR2 SQIVND (reference sequence). V lost 11 bases and J 6 bases, leaving 19 bases between the germline ends. The CDR3 runs to 13 residues. The CDR3 region has the DNA TGTGCCTTCGATTGGAGGACCGCGGATGGCTACACCTTC. The encoded protein is CAFDWRTADGYTF.

The chain is built from TRBV5-1 and TRBJ2-3; D gene unclear. Deletions cut 4 bases from V and 0 bases from J, with 15 bases between. Germline V lookup: CDR1 SGHRS, CDR2 YFSETQ. This CDR3 is 16 amino acids long. The CDR3 DNA reads TGCGCCAGCAGCCCCTTCGAAGAGACTAGCACAGATACGCAGTATTTT. Amino acids: CASSPFEETSTDTQYF.

This clonotype was seen repeatedly, ten times or more. The chain links TRBV12-3 or TRBV12-4 to TRBJ1-2; D call uncertain. V shed 3 bases and J shed 4 bases, with 18 bases lying between them. The CDR3 extends over 16 amino acids. CDR3 DNA: TGTGCCAGCAGTTTGGAGGCCCCCTCCGGTGTCTATGGCTACACCTTC. The encoded protein is CASSLEAPSGVYGYTF.

The V and J genes are TRBV6-2 or TRBV6-3 and TRBJ1-6, with D tentatively TRBD1 (5 bases). The V end lost 2 bases, the J end lost 9 bases, and 20 bases lay between the germline ends. In germline, CDR1 is MNHEY, CDR2 SVGEGT. The CDR3 is 17 residues long. CDR3 sequence reads: CASSYEADGGGGSPLHF. The DNA for the CDR3 is TGTGCCAGCAGTTACGAAGCCGACGGCGGGGGTGGTTCACCCCTCCACTTT.

The J gene is TRBJ2-6, the V gene TRBV19; the match to TRBD1 covers 8 bases. Trimming removed 9 bases from V and 0 bases from J; junction bases left unmatched: 7. CDR3 length equals 16 residues. Germline V lookup: CDR1 LNHDA, CDR2 SQIVND (reference sequence). DNA of the CDR3: TGTGCCAGCTGCAGGACAGGGAACTCTGGGGCCAACGTCCTGACTTTC. Encoded protein: CASCRTGNSGANVLTF.

The CDR3 nucleotides read TGCGCCAGCAGCTTGGGGGAGGGTGGCAATCAGCCCCAGCATTTT. Translating gives CASSLGEGGNQPQHF. This chain uses TRBV5-1 with TRBJ1-5; D remains ambiguous. This CDR3 region has 15 residues. Per germline, CDR1 SGHRS and CDR2 YFSETQ. Trimming took 0 bases from V and 2 from J, leaving 9 bases between them.

The rearrangement uses TRBV7-9 and TRBJ1-4, with TRBD1 as a possible D gene (5 bases). CDR3 length: 14 amino acids. Germline CDR1 reads SEHNR; CDR2 reads FQNEAQ (reference sequence). Between the trimmed V and J ends, which lost 6 bases and 7 bases, there was a span of 15 bases. For the CDR3, the DNA is TGTGCCAGCAGAAACGGGGCAGAGGGTGAAAAACTGTTTTTT. Its translation: CASRNGAEGEKLFF.